This is a list of T cell receptor beta chains from one sample in a study of radiation and T cells in renal cell carcinoma. Using immunoSEQ multiplex PCR, the repertoire was profiled, and TCRdb retains in-frame clones only, with some absent. The sample has 150,000 or so clones, 88% seen once. The specimen was blood, collected from a patient whose treatment included radiotherapy and nephrectomy. Receptors were obtained from a woman aged 65 to 85 with renal cell carcinoma. The CDR3 runs from the conserved cysteine through the conserved F or W. The D gene is left open where the match is weak. Only some rows state a clone size, as once, few, many or a class for expanded clones.

size: NA
D: NA
V: TRBV2
J: TRBJ1-5
DNA: TGTGCCAGCACTCCTAGGGGAGGTCAGCCCCAGCATTTT
CDR3: CASTPRGGQPQHF

size: NA
D: NA
V: TRBV4-3
J: TRBJ2-7
DNA: TGCGCCAGCAGCCAAGATGGGACCCTTTCCGAGCAGTACTTC
CDR3: CASSQDGTLSEQYF

size: NA
D: NA
V: TRBV29-1
J: TRBJ1-1
DNA: TGCAGCGTTGAACGGGGGGGAGCCACTGAAGCTTTCTTT
CDR3: CSVERGGATEAFF

size: NA
D: NA
V: TRBV27
J: TRBJ2-4
DNA: TGTGCCAGCAGTTCGTTAGTGCCCTTAGGAAACATTCAGTACTTC
CDR3: CASSSLVPLGNIQYF

size: NA
D: TRBD1
V: TRBV11-2
J: TRBJ2-7
DNA: TGTGCCAGCAGCTTACAGGACAGGCGCTCCTACGAGCAGTACTTC
CDR3: CASSLQDRRSYEQYF

size: NA
D: TRBD2
V: TRBV7-2
J: TRBJ2-2
DNA: TGTGCCAGCAGCGCACCAGCCCTAGCGGGGGCCCAAAACACCGGGGAGCTGTTTTTT
CDR3: CASSAPALAGAQNTGELFF

size: NA
D: NA
V: TRBV20-1
J: TRBJ1-2
DNA: TGCAGTGCTCCCGGACGATATGGCTACACCTTC
CDR3: CSAPGRYGYTF

size: NA
D: NA
V: TRBV19
J: TRBJ2-1
DNA: TGTGCCAGTAGTATCCCGCTAGCAGCAGAGCAGTTCTTC
CDR3: CASSIPLAAEQFF

size: NA
D: TRBD1
V: TRBV30
J: TRBJ1-2
DNA: TGTGCTGACAACGGACAGGGTGCCTACACCTTC
CDR3: CADNGQGAYTF

size: NA
D: TRBD2
V: TRBV27
J: TRBJ2-3
DNA: TGTGCCAGCCGATACACTAGCGGGGGATTTGGAGATACGCAGTATTTT
CDR3: CASRYTSGGFGDTQYF

size: NA
D: TRBD1
V: TRBV4-3
J: TRBJ2-7
DNA: TGCGCCAGCAGCCAAGAATGGGACAGCCCCTACGAGCAGTACTTC
CDR3: CASSQEWDSPYEQYF

size: few
D: NA
V: TRBV2
J: TRBJ1-1
DNA: TGTGCCAGCAGTCCAGGAACATACAAGGAAGCTTTCTTT
CDR3: CASSPGTYKEAFF

size: NA
D: TRBD1
V: TRBV18
J: TRBJ2-3
DNA: TGTGCCAGCTCCCCAGGACAGGGGGCGGGAGATACGCAGTATTTT
CDR3: CASSPGQGAGDTQYF

size: NA
D: TRBD2
V: TRBV5-6
J: TRBJ2-1
DNA: TGTGCCAGCAGCTTGGGACTAGCTTTAGATGAGCAGTTCTTC
CDR3: CASSLGLALDEQFF

size: NA
D: TRBD1
V: TRBV6-5
J: TRBJ1-6
DNA: TGTGCCAGCAGTTTCATACCCGACAGGGGAGGTTCACCCCTCCACTTT
CDR3: CASSFIPDRGGSPLHF

size: few
D: NA
V: TRBV19
J: TRBJ1-1
DNA: TGTGCCAGTAGTATCGGGGGAACGAACACTGAAGCTTTCTTT
CDR3: CASSIGGTNTEAFF

size: NA
D: NA
V: TRBV18
J: TRBJ1-5
DNA: TGTGCCAGCTCAGGGGACATGAATCAGCCCCAGCATTTT
CDR3: CASSGDMNQPQHF

size: few
D: TRBD2
V: TRBV7-2
J: TRBJ2-5
DNA: TGTGCCAGCAGGCTAGCGGGGGCCCAGGGGACCCAGTACTTC
CDR3: CASRLAGAQGTQYF

size: NA
D: NA
V: TRBV27
J: TRBJ1-2
DNA: TGTGCCAGCAGTTTATCCGGCGAATATGGCTACACCTTC
CDR3: CASSLSGEYGYTF

size: NA
D: NA
V: TRBV9
J: TRBJ1-1
DNA: TGTGCCAGCAGCGTATCCCTAGACTTTGGCACTGAAGCTTTCTTT
CDR3: CASSVSLDFGTEAFF

size: NA
D: NA
V: TRBV19
J: TRBJ1-2
DNA: TGTGCCAGTCGACAGGTTTTTGGGTCCTCGGGATACACCTTC
CDR3: CASRQVFGSSGYTF

size: NA
D: NA
V: TRBV5-5
J: TRBJ2-2
DNA: TGTGCCAGCAGCTTACGATGGCAGGTCGGGGGCGTCGGGGAGCTGTTTTTT
CDR3: CASSLRWQVGGVGELFF

size: once
D: TRBD2
V: TRBV2
J: TRBJ2-3
DNA: TGTGCCAGCAGGCAGCTAGCGGGGGCTAGCACAGATACGCAGTATTTT
CDR3: CASRQLAGASTDTQYF

size: NA
D: TRBD1
V: TRBV10-3
J: TRBJ2-5
DNA: TGTGCCATCAGCCTTACAGGGGGAGAGAACCAGTACTTC
CDR3: CAISLTGGENQYF

size: NA
D: TRBD1
V: TRBV5-6
J: TRBJ1-2
DNA: TGTGCCAGCAGGAACCGGGACAGAACCTATGGCTACACCTTC
CDR3: CASRNRDRTYGYTF

size: NA
D: NA
V: TRBV28
J: TRBJ2-4
DNA: TGTGCCAGCAGCCCTATACCGCGCTTAGCCAAAAACATTCAGTACTTC
CDR3: CASSPIPRLAKNIQYF

size: few
D: NA
V: TRBV30
J: TRBJ1-1
DNA: TGTGCCTGGAGCCTTCGCCCCACTGAAGCTTTCTTT
CDR3: CAWSLRPTEAFF

size: NA
D: NA
V: TRBV7-6
J: TRBJ1-3
DNA: TGTGCCAGCAGCTTAGCCCACGGTCGAACAGGAAACACCATATATTTT
CDR3: CASSLAHGRTGNTIYF

size: NA
D: TRBD1
V: TRBV5-1
J: TRBJ1-2
DNA: TGCGCCAGCAGCTTACCGGGACAGGGTATCGATGGCTACACCTTC
CDR3: CASSLPGQGIDGYTF

size: NA
D: NA
V: TRBV5-1
J: TRBJ2-1
DNA: TGCGCCAGCAGCTTCTCCCCTAGCTCCTACAATGAGCAGTTCTTC
CDR3: CASSFSPSSYNEQFF

size: once
D: NA
V: TRBV21-1
J: TRBJ2-7
DNA: TGTGCCAGCACATCAGGGGAGGAGCAGTACTTC
CDR3: CASTSGEEQYF

size: few
D: TRBD1
V: TRBV30
J: TRBJ1-1
DNA: TGTGCCTGCGCCTACAGGGGGGAGAACACTGAAGCTTTCTTT
CDR3: CACAYRGENTEAFF

size: NA
D: NA
V: TRBV2
J: TRBJ2-5
DNA: TGTGCCAGCAGTTCGTCCATTGGAGGAGAGACCCAGTACTTC
CDR3: CASSSSIGGETQYF

size: NA
D: NA
V: TRBV27
J: TRBJ2-1
DNA: TGTGCCAGCAGCCCGATCGGGGGGCCCTACAATGAGCAGTTCTTC
CDR3: CASSPIGGPYNEQFF

size: NA
D: TRBD2
V: TRBV9
J: TRBJ2-3
DNA: TGTGCCAGCAGCGTTGGACTAGCGGGGATGGATACGCAGTATTTT
CDR3: CASSVGLAGMDTQYF

size: NA
D: NA
V: TRBV2
J: TRBJ1-2
DNA: TGTGCCAGCACTCCCAGCTATGGCTACACCTTC
CDR3: CASTPSYGYTF

size: few
D: NA
V: TRBV30
J: TRBJ1-1
DNA: TGTGCCTGCAAATTGGAGAACACTGAAGCTTTCTTT
CDR3: CACKLENTEAFF

size: NA
D: TRBD2
V: TRBV9
J: TRBJ2-1
DNA: TGTGCCAGCAGTGGCAAGCGGGGGGGAGTTGAGCAGTTCTTC
CDR3: CASSGKRGGVEQFF

size: NA
D: NA
V: TRBV25-1
J: TRBJ2-7
DNA: TGTGCCAGCAGTGAATCAGGCGGGCCCTCCTCCTACGAGCAGTACTTC
CDR3: CASSESGGPSSYEQYF

size: NA
D: TRBD2
V: TRBV5-1
J: TRBJ2-5
DNA: TGCGCCAGCAACCCCGGACTAGCGGGGAGAGAGACCCAGTACTTC
CDR3: CASNPGLAGRETQYF

size: NA
D: NA
V: TRBV4-2
J: TRBJ2-1
DNA: TGTGCCAGCAGCCCCGGGACACCCGTCGTCAATGAGCAGTTCTTC
CDR3: CASSPGTPVVNEQFF

size: NA
D: NA
V: TRBV5-6
J: TRBJ2-7
DNA: TGTGCCAGCAGCCCTGGAAGCGGCTACGAGCAGTACTTC
CDR3: CASSPGSGYEQYF

size: NA
D: NA
V: TRBV4-3
J: TRBJ2-7
DNA: TGCGCCAGCAGCCAGGAACCGGGACCGAGAAACCCCTACGAGCAGTACTTC
CDR3: CASSQEPGPRNPYEQYF

size: few
D: NA
V: TRBV5-4
J: TRBJ1-1
DNA: TGTGCCAGCAGCCTCGCATTAGGGAACACTGAAGCTTTCTTT
CDR3: CASSLALGNTEAFF

size: NA
D: NA
V: TRBV5-4
J: TRBJ1-1
DNA: TGTGCCAGCAGCTCCAGGGGTGTGATCACTGAAGCTTTCTTT
CDR3: CASSSRGVITEAFF

size: NA
D: NA
V: TRBV4-3
J: TRBJ1-2
DNA: TGCGCCAGCAGCCAAGAATTGGGGGGGCGAGATAACTATGGCTACACCTTC
CDR3: CASSQELGGRDNYGYTF

size: few
D: TRBD1
V: TRBV5-1
J: TRBJ1-4
DNA: TGCGCCAGCAGCACAGGGGGCCGTAATGAAAAACTGTTTTTT
CDR3: CASSTGGRNEKLFF

size: NA
D: NA
V: TRBV4-2
J: TRBJ2-7
DNA: TGTGCCAGCAGCCAATCCGGGACATTAAGCTCCTACGAGCAGTACTTC
CDR3: CASSQSGTLSSYEQYF

size: NA
D: NA
V: TRBV27
J: TRBJ2-7
DNA: TGTGCCAGCAGTTTGTTCGACAGAACCTACGAGCAGTACTTC
CDR3: CASSLFDRTYEQYF

size: NA
D: TRBD1
V: TRBV6-6
J: TRBJ1-6
DNA: TGTGCCAGCAGTTCGACAGGGGATAATTCACCCCTCCACTTT
CDR3: CASSSTGDNSPLHF

size: once
D: NA
V: TRBV15
J: TRBJ2-1
DNA: TGTGCCACCAGCAGAGAATGGGGGCGGGGGCTGTCCTACAATGAGCAGTTCTTC
CDR3: CATSREWGRGLSYNEQFF